This entry lists 28 T cell receptor beta chains sequenced from one sample in a study of blood T cell repertoires in COVID-19. Sequencing was performed with immunoSEQ multiplex PCR; in TCRdb, only in-frame clones are kept and a portion is missing. The sample shows 150,000 or so clones, around 81% of them seen only once. Sequencing input: PBMCs or T cells enriched from blood (not recorded which). Receptors were obtained from a man in his forties or fifties who had recovered from COVID-19.

This chain uses TRBV13 with TRBJ2-3, with 7 bases identical to TRBD2. Germline CDR1 reads PRHDT; CDR2 reads FYEKMQ (reference sequence). J gave up 2 bases and V 5 bases, and 16 bases lay outside the gene matches. The CDR3 consists of 18 residues. DNA of the CDR3: TGTGCCAGCAGCCGCGGGGGACCCGACGATTTCTACACAGATACGCAGTATTTT. Translated: CASSRGGPDDFYTDTQYF.

The V call is TRBV6-5, the J call TRBJ2-7; tentative D call: TRBD2 (5 bases). Germline values: CDR1 MNHEY, CDR2 SVGAGI. Trimming took off 0 bases at V and 0 bases at J, with 6 bases between the two ends. The CDR3 length is 14 residues. CDR3 in amino acids: CASSYSGDSYEQYF. The CDR3 DNA is TGTGCCAGCAGTTACTCCGGGGACTCCTACGAGCAGTACTTC.

The V call is TRBV3-1 (or the pseudogene TRBV3-2), the J call TRBJ2-3; 12 nucleotides agree with TRBD2. J was trimmed by 1 base and V by 5 bases; bases with no gene match: 4. The CDR3 covers 16 residues. CDR1 and CDR2 from the germline V gene are LGHDT and YNNKEL (reference sequence). The CDR3 loop is CASSTRTSGGTDTQYF. The CDR3 DNA reads TGTGCCAGCAGCACCCGGACTAGCGGGGGCACAGATACGCAGTATTTT.

This clone was picked up many times. The rearrangement uses TRBV27 and TRBJ1-1, with TRBD1 matching over 7 bases. This CDR3 region has 16 residues. CDR1 is MNHEY, CDR2 SMNVEV, per germline (reference sequence). The ends lost 2 bases at V and 4 bases at J; junction bases unmatched: 10. CDR3 in DNA: TGTGCCAGCAGTTTAAGACAGGGTGGTCCGGGCACTGAAGCTTTCTTT. As protein: CASSLRQGGPGTEAFF.

The chain uses TRBV11-2 and TRBJ1-1; D ambiguous. This CDR3 region has 13 residues. The germline V gene encodes CDR1 SGHAT and CDR2 FQNNGV. Trimming removed 5 bases at V and 1 base at J, with 8 bases between. The CDR3 bases are TGTGCCAGCAGCCGTAGACAGAACACTGAAGCTTTCTTT. Translated, it gives CASSRRQNTEAFF.

The chain couples TRBV12-2 to TRBJ1-5. TRBV12-2 constitutes a pseudogene. The CDR3 spans 17 residues. The CDR3 nucleotides read TGTGCAAGTCGCTTAGCGCCGAGACTAAGTAGCAATCAGCCCCAGCATTTT. This translates into CASRLAPRLSSNQPQHF.

The chain uses TRBV5-1 and TRBJ1-5, with 7 positions matching TRBD1. CDR3 length: 15 amino acids. The trim removed 5 bases at V and 0 bases at J, leaving 5 bases unmatched. Germline V gene sequence: CDR1 SGHRS, CDR2 YFSETQ. The CDR3 protein is CASRPQGNSNQPQHF. In DNA form, the CDR3 reads TGCGCCAGCAGGCCACAGGGGAATAGCAATCAGCCCCAGCATTTT. The full variable domain, its missing parts supplied by reference TRBV5-1 and TRBJ1-5, is KAGVTQTPRYLIKTRGQQVTLSCSPISGHRSVSWYQQTPGQGLQFLFEYFSETQRNKGNFPGRFSGRQFSNSRSEMNVSTLELGDSALYLCASRPQGNSNQPQHFGDGTRLSIL.

This rearrangement joins TRBV6-5 to TRBJ2-7, with 7 bases identical to TRBD1. This CDR3 comprises 15 residues. V was clipped by 7 bases and J by 3 bases; unmatched bases: 12. Germline assignment: CDR1 MNHEY and CDR2 SVGAGI. CDR3 in amino acids: CASIRDRASLYEQYF. CDR3 coding DNA: TGTGCCAGCATCCGAGACAGGGCTTCCCTCTACGAGCAGTACTTC.

CDR3 in amino acids: CASSRQGPPLHF. The DNA for the CDR3 is TGTGCCAGCAGCCGCCAGGGCCCACCCCTCCACTTT. This chain joins TRBV3-1 (or the pseudogene TRBV3-2) and TRBJ1-6, with D possibly TRBD1 on 5 matching bases. Germline loops: CDR1 LGHDT, CDR2 YNNKEL (reference sequence). CDR3 size: 12 residues. V shed 4 bases and J shed 11 bases, with 9 bases lying between them.

This chain joins TRBV4-1 and TRBJ2-7, with 8 bases aligning to TRBD1. J was trimmed by 7 bases and V by 1 base; bases with no gene match: 9. Germline lookup yields CDR1 MGHRA and CDR2 YSYEKL. The length of the CDR3 is 15 residues. The CDR3 spells CASSQGPQGGGEQYF. The CDR3 DNA reads as TGCGCCAGCAGCCAAGGGCCACAGGGGGGTGGAGAGCAGTACTTC.

The rearrangement uses TRBV2 and TRBJ1-4; D is undetermined. V lost 7 bases, J lost 3 bases, and 9 bases lay in between. In germline, CDR1 is SNHLY, CDR2 FYNNEI. The CDR3 is 13 amino acids. Written as DNA, the CDR3 is TGTGCCAGCAAAAGACTCTCTAATGAAAAACTGTTTTTT. Amino acids: CASKRLSNEKLFF.

The chain employs TRBV19 and TRBJ2-6; the D gene is possibly TRBD2 (6 bases). Trimming left V 5 bases short and J 16 bases short, with 15 bases between. The germline CDR1 and CDR2 sequences are LNHDA and SQIVND (reference sequence). This CDR3 has 12 residues. This chain's CDR3 is CASSFQGSGLTF. DNA for the CDR3: TGTGCCAGTAGTTTCCAGGGTAGCGGTCTGACTTTC.

The V call is TRBV5-6, the J call TRBJ2-7, with a tentative D call TRBD2 (5 bases). This CDR3 spans 14 amino acids. Germline V gene lookup returns CDR1 SGHDT and CDR2 YYEEEE. The ends were cut back, 4 bases at V and 2 bases at J, with 13 bases in the middle. This chain's CDR3 is CASSRDRSAYEQYV. In nucleotides, the CDR3 is TGTGCCAGCAGCCGGGATAGGAGTGCCTACGAGCAGTACGTC.

The V gene is TRBV30, the J gene TRBJ2-1, with TRBD2 identical over 10 bases. Per germline, CDR1 GTSNPN and CDR2 SVGIG (reference sequence). The CDR3 length is 16 residues. Unmatched junction bases numbered 8, after V lost 0 bases and J lost 6 bases. The CDR3 DNA reads as TGTGCCTGGAGTGTGAAAGGACTAGCGGTAGGCAATGAGCAGTTCTTC. This gives the protein CAWSVKGLAVGNEQFF.

The V and J genes are TRBV6-6 and TRBJ1-3; weak D call: TRBD1 (5 bases). Trimming removed 4 bases at V and 0 bases at J, with 13 bases between. The germline CDR1 and CDR2 sequences are MNHNY and SVGAGI (reference sequence). The CDR3 sequence is 16 residues long. The CDR3 nucleotides are TGTGCCAGCAGTTCCCAACGGGGGGACTCTGGAAACACCATATATTTT. Protein product: CASSSQRGDSGNTIYF.

This clone was counted a single time. This chain connects TRBV9 to TRBJ2-5, with D unclear. CDR1 and CDR2 (germline): SGDLS, YYNGEE. This CDR3 region has 14 residues. Trimming removed 4 bases from V and 2 bases from J, with 12 bases in between. The CDR3 reads CASSPRLAQETQYF. The CDR3 DNA sequence: TGTGCCAGCAGCCCCCGACTGGCACAAGAGACCCAGTACTTC.

The rearrangement joins TRBV24-1 to TRBJ2-1; the match to TRBD2 covers 8 bases. The CDR3 loop spans 15 amino acids. The V gene end was trimmed by 5 bases and the J gene end by 6 bases; junction bases not matched to a gene: 8. Germline V gene data show CDR1 as KGHDR and CDR2 as SFDVKD. The DNA of the CDR3 is TGTGCCACCAGTGGCCTCGGGCGGGGGGTCAATGAGCAGTTCTTC. Amino acids: CATSGLGRGVNEQFF.

This chain uses TRBV6-2 or TRBV6-3 with TRBJ2-1; 7 positions match TRBD2. CDR1 and CDR2 (germline): MNHEY, SVGEGT. The CDR3 has 14 amino acids. V lost 2 bases to trimming and J lost 3 bases; unmatched junction nucleotides: 1. CDR3 in amino acids: CASSYVAGYNEQFF. The CDR3 region has the DNA TGTGCCAGCAGTTACGTAGCGGGCTACAATGAGCAGTTCTTC.

The V and J genes are TRBV6-5 and TRBJ2-3; 8 bases fit TRBD2. The germline gives CDR1 MNHEY, CDR2 SVGAGI. The V and J ends lost 4 bases and 2 bases, in that order; junction bases with no gene match: 8. This CDR3 has 16 residues. CDR3 sequence: CASSSPGGGYTDTQYF. CDR3 nucleotides: TGTGCCAGCAGTTCCCCGGGGGGGGGTTACACAGATACGCAGTATTTT.

This clone was detected only a few times. The chain combines TRBV30 with TRBJ1-2; TRBD1 might be the D (5 bases). The germline gives CDR1 GTSNPN, CDR2 SVGIG (reference sequence). The length of the CDR3 is 15 residues. V was pared by 2 bases and J by 6 bases, with 19 bases between. The CDR3 sequence is CAWSQKGLAFNGYTF. CDR3 coding DNA: TGTGCCTGGAGTCAAAAGGGGTTAGCCTTTAATGGCTACACCTTC.

The chain employs TRBV2 and TRBJ1-2, with a weak D call TRBD1 (6 bases). The CDR3 runs to 13 residues. V lost 3 bases, J lost 6 bases, and 11 bases lay in between. Looked up from germline, CDR1 is SNHLY and CDR2 is FYNNEI. The chain's CDR3 is CASSEPTGNGYTF. The DNA of the CDR3 is TGTGCCAGCAGTGAGCCCACAGGGAATGGCTACACCTTC.

This chain uses TRBV9 with TRBJ2-3; 12 bases are shared with TRBD2. Germline V lookup: CDR1 SGDLS, CDR2 YYNGEE. V lost 0 bases and J lost 7; bases outside the gene matches: 12. The length of the CDR3 is 18 residues. The CDR3 sequence is CASSVERGTSGGPNTQYF. Written as DNA, the CDR3 is TGTGCCAGCAGCGTAGAAAGGGGAACTAGCGGGGGGCCCAATACGCAGTATTTT. The full variable domain, its missing parts supplied by reference TRBV9 and TRBJ2-3, is DSGVTQTPKHLITATGQRVTLRCSPRSGDLSVYWYQQSLDQGLQFLIQYYNGEERAKGNILERFSAQQFPDLHSELNLSSLELGDSALYFCASSVERGTSGGPNTQYFGPGTRLTVL.

J is TRBJ2-3 and V is TRBV11-3, with TRBD2 matching over 9 bases. This CDR3 is built from 16 residues. Germline V gene lookup returns CDR1 SGHNT and CDR2 YENEEA. The V gene end was trimmed by 1 base and the J gene end by 1 base; junction bases not matched to a gene: 3. CDR3 sequence reads: CASSLGSGGGTDTQYF. In DNA form, the CDR3 reads TGTGCCAGCAGCTTAGGTAGCGGGGGTGGCACAGATACGCAGTATTTT.

This chain connects TRBV3-1 (or the pseudogene TRBV3-2) to TRBJ1-1, with a possible D match to TRBD1 (5 bases). Trimming left V 3 bases short and J 7 bases short, with 9 bases between. The CDR3 has 12 amino acids. Germline-derived CDR1 and CDR2 are LGHDT and YNNKEL (reference sequence). The CDR3 region is CASSQGGIEAFF. The CDR3 DNA reads as TGTGCCAGCAGCCAGGGGGGAATTGAAGCTTTCTTT.

The chain is built from TRBV27 and TRBJ2-1; D is perhaps TRBD2 (5 bases). Germline CDR1 reads MNHEY; CDR2 reads SMNVEV (reference sequence). The CDR3 loop spans 16 amino acids. V lost 4 bases and J 2 bases, leaving 15 bases between the germline ends. This CDR3 is CASSSQRRSAYNEQFF. CDR3 bases: TGTGCCAGCAGTTCCCAGAGGAGGTCCGCCTACAATGAGCAGTTCTTC.

The V call is TRBV19, the J call TRBJ2-3; D unclear. This CDR3 is 14 amino acids long. Trimming shortened V by 0 bases and J by 0 bases, and 4 bases separated the two germline ends. Per the germline V gene, CDR1 is LNHDA and CDR2 is SQIVND (reference sequence). The CDR3 spells CASSIEYSTDTQYF. The DNA for the CDR3 is TGTGCCAGTAGTATAGAGTATAGCACAGATACGCAGTATTTT.

This sequence joins TRBV24-1 and TRBJ1-2; TRBD1 agrees at 7 bases. Trimming took 0 bases from V and 5 from J; bases not matched to a gene: 11. Germline-derived CDR1 and CDR2 are KGHDR and SFDVKD. This CDR3 has 17 residues. In DNA, the CDR3 is TGTGCCACCAGTGATTTGACAGGGGCCGGCTATGGGTATGGCTACACCTTC. Protein product: CATSDLTGAGYGYGYTF.

The chain carries TRBV10-3 and TRBJ1-6; 9 nucleotides line up with TRBD1. Germline V gives CDR1 ENHRY, CDR2 SYGVKD. V lost 6 bases and J lost 7; bases outside the gene matches: 1. The CDR3 loop spans 13 amino acids. CDR3 sequence (DNA): TGTGCCATCAGGGGACAGGGAAATTCACCCCTCCACTTT. Translated: CAIRGQGNSPLHF.